Listed here is a single TCR beta chain. These data belong to a study of blood T cell repertoires in COVID-19. Looking at the study overall: Whether acute or convalescent, the COVID-19 samples came from the United States, Italy and Spain. T cells, B-cell-depleted T cells, or PBMCs supplied cDNA or gDNA.

The Seattle site enrolled patients during active infection and followed them longitudinally. Authors' processing steps: Cell counts per sample came from amplifying reference gene primers. The table came from immunoSEQ multiplex PCR; TCRdb's copy has only in-frame clones and leaves some out. V, J and clone size are those of that table, while D and trimming were read from the DNA. Here the sample spans around 400,000 clones, approximately 87% being singletons. V was trimmed by 4 bases and J by 4 bases, leaving 11 bases between them. The CDR3 length is 13 residues. Specimen: peripheral blood. The V and J genes are TRBV23-1 and TRBJ2-7; weak D call: TRBD1 (5 bases). TRBV23-1 is known as an ORF, though its function is uncertain. This clonotype was sampled from an older woman with COVID-19, enrolled during active disease. CDR3: CASSLGRGYEQYF. Here the CDR3 DNA reads TGCGCCAGCAGTCTCGGAAGGGGTTACGAGCAGTACTTC.